These T cell receptor beta chains were read from a single sample in a study of siplizumab effects on memory and regulatory T cells. Sequencing used immunoSEQ multiplex PCR; TCRdb keeps in-frame clones, though not all of them. Of about 63,000 clones detected, less than 85% appear once; the ten largest clones hold more than 3.5%. Sequencing was performed on memory CD4+ T cells sorted from blood. The receptors were sampled from a human donor in good health. Both conserved end residues are part of each CDR3. The D gene is left open where the match is weak. Not all rows give a size; the values are once, few, many and, for expanded clones, a class.

J gene | V gene | CDR3 length | D gene | clone size | CDR3 DNA | CDR3 protein
TRBJ1-2 | TRBV2 | 14 | NA | NA | TGTGCCAGCAGCGCCCCCCTACCGAACTATGGCTACACCTTC | CASSAPLPNYGYTF
TRBJ1-1 | TRBV5-6 | 14 | NA | NA | TGTGCCAGCACCCAATTGGGGTTGGATACTGAAGCTTTCTTT | CASTQLGLDTEAFF
TRBJ1-3 | TRBV5-8 | 14 | NA | NA | TGTGCCAGCAAACGAAAGGGAGCTGAAAACACCATATATTTT | CASKRKGAENTIYF
TRBJ1-5 | TRBV11-2 | 15 | NA | NA | TGTGCCAGCAGCTTAGACGGAGATAGCAATCAGCCCCAGCATTTT | CASSLDGDSNQPQHF
TRBJ1-6 | TRBV6-1 | 14 | NA | NA | TGTGCCAGCAGTGAACAGTACTCTAATTCACCCCTCCACTTT | CASSEQYSNSPLHF
TRBJ2-5 | TRBV2 | 16 | TRBD2 | NA | TGTGCCAGCAGTGAATTGCCTAGCGGGGGGGGTGAGACCCAGTACTTC | CASSELPSGGGETQYF
TRBJ2-5 | TRBV2 | 13 | NA | NA | TGTGCCAGCAGCGATGACAACCGAGGGACCCAGTACTTC | CASSDDNRGTQYF
TRBJ1-1 | TRBV5-4 | 15 | TRBD1 | NA | TGTGCCAGCACCTGGACCGGGACAGTGAACACTGAAGCTTTCTTT | CASTWTGTVNTEAFF
TRBJ2-2 | TRBV18 | 17 | TRBD1 | NA | TGTGCCAGCTCACCACTGTCCACAGGGGGCCAAACCGGGGAGCTGTTTTTT | CASSPLSTGGQTGELFF
TRBJ2-5 | TRBV15 | 13 | NA | NA | TGTGCCACCAGCAGAGATCAAGGAGAGACCCAGTACTTC | CATSRDQGETQYF
TRBJ2-1 | TRBV27 | 17 | TRBD2 | NA | TGTGCCAGCAGTTTAAGGCAGGCAGGACTAGCGGGTGATGAGCAGTTCTTC | CASSLRQAGLAGDEQFF
TRBJ2-4 | TRBV14 | 13 | NA | once | TGTGCCAGCAGCCAGAATCACAGAAACATTCAGTACTTC | CASSQNHRNIQYF
TRBJ2-1 | TRBV2 | 14 | TRBD2 | NA | TGTGCCAGCAGTGAAGGGACTAGCGTCAGTGAGCAGTTCTTC | CASSEGTSVSEQFF
TRBJ2-6 | TRBV19 | 15 | NA | NA | TGTGCCAGTAGTATTCCGGGACGCGACCGCCAAGTCCTGACTTTC | CASSIPGRDRQVLTF
TRBJ2-3 | TRBV29-1 | 13 | TRBD2 | NA | TGCAGCGTTGGACTAGCGGGAAGGGATACGCAGTATTTT | CSVGLAGRDTQYF
TRBJ2-2 | TRBV18 | 16 | NA | few | TGTGCCAGCTCACCACGTTTAAAGGGGAACACCGGGGAGCTGTTTTTT | CASSPRLKGNTGELFF
TRBJ1-2 | TRBV9 | 14 | TRBD1 | NA | TGTGCCAGCAGCGTACCGGGACAGGGTCGCGGCTACACCTTC | CASSVPGQGRGYTF
TRBJ1-5 | TRBV9 | 14 | NA | once | TGTGCCAGCAGCCCCACTGATAGCAATCAGCCCCAGCATTTT | CASSPTDSNQPQHF
TRBJ1-6 | TRBV18 | 15 | TRBD1 | NA | TGTGCCAGCTCACAAATACGGACAGGGGATTCACCCCTCCACTTT | CASSQIRTGDSPLHF
TRBJ2-1 | TRBV6-5 | 16 | TRBD2 | NA | TGTGCCAGCAGTTACGGAGGACTAGCCTTATTCAATGAGCAGTTCTTC | CASSYGGLALFNEQFF
TRBJ2-3 | TRBV5-1 | 16 | TRBD2 | NA | TGCGCCAGCAGCTTGGGGTTGACGGGGGGGACAGATACGCAGTATTTT | CASSLGLTGGTDTQYF
TRBJ2-7 | TRBV19 | 14 | NA | NA | TGTGCCAGTAGTGGTGTCGGCAGTTTTCAACAGCAGTACTTC | CASSGVGSFQQQYF
TRBJ2-3 | TRBV4-1 | 17 | TRBD1 | NA | TGCGCCAGCAGCCCTATACTCCGGGACAGGGGGCGGGATACGCAGTATTTT | CASSPILRDRGRDTQYF
TRBJ2-5 | TRBV5-4 | 16 | TRBD2 | few | TGTGCCAGCAGGGCTGCGGGAGCGGAGTCCGGGGAGACCCAGTACTTC | CASRAAGAESGETQYF
TRBJ1-2 | TRBV6-6 | 14 | NA | NA | TGTGCCAGCAGTTACTCAGGGGGAGGCTATGGCTACACCTTC | CASSYSGGGYGYTF
TRBJ1-2 | TRBV5-8 | 12 | NA | NA | TGTGCCAGCAGCAGGGAGGGATATGGCTACACCTTC | CASSREGYGYTF
TRBJ1-1 | TRBV27 | 16 | NA | NA | TGTGCCAGCAGTTTTTCAGCGAATCGATTGAACACTGAAGCTTTCTTT | CASSFSANRLNTEAFF
TRBJ2-1 | TRBV5-6 | 14 | TRBD2 | NA | TGTGCCAGCAGCCTACCAGGGACTACTACGGAGCAGTTCTTC | CASSLPGTTTEQFF
TRBJ1-1 | TRBV5-1 | 14 | NA | NA | TGCGCCAGCAGCCTATTAGACAGATCCTCGGAAGCTTTCTTT | CASSLLDRSSEAFF
TRBJ1-3 | TRBV23-1 | 15 | NA | NA | TGCGCCAGCAGTCAACCGCGGGTAGGGAGAAACACCATATATTTT | CASSQPRVGRNTIYF
TRBJ2-7 | TRBV15 | 14 | NA | NA | TGTGCCACCGCCGGGGGGACAGGTACTTCCGAGCAGTACTTC | CATAGGTGTSEQYF
TRBJ2-1 | TRBV7-3 | 16 | TRBD2 | NA | TGTGCCAGCAGCTTGGGACTAGCGGGAGGACATAATGAGCAGTTCTTC | CASSLGLAGGHNEQFF
TRBJ2-1 | TRBV5-1 | 18 | TRBD2 | once | TGCGCCAGCAGCTTGGGGACTAGCGGGAGAAGGCTGGCCGATGAGCAGTTCTTC | CASSLGTSGRRLADEQFF
TRBJ2-2 | TRBV2 | 13 | NA | NA | TGTGCCAGCAGTACCCAGGGGTCCGGGGAGCTGTTTTTT | CASSTQGSGELFF
TRBJ1-2 | TRBV2 | 12 | TRBD1 | few | TGTGCCAGCGTCGGACAGGGAGGTGGCTACACCTTC | CASVGQGGGYTF
TRBJ2-3 | TRBV5-1 | 16 | TRBD1 | NA | TGCGCCAGCAAAAAAGAAAGGGGACAGGGCACAGATACGCAGTATTTT | CASKKERGQGTDTQYF
TRBJ1-5 | TRBV27 | 12 | NA | NA | TGTGCCAGCAGCAGGTGGGGTCAGCCCCAGCATTTT | CASSRWGQPQHF
TRBJ1-2 | TRBV7-8 | 12 | NA | once | TGTGCCAGCAGCCCGGACAACTATGGCTACACCTTC | CASSPDNYGYTF
TRBJ1-6 | TRBV10-3 | 14 | NA | NA | TGTGCCAGCCGTGAGGGGAGGGATAATTCACCCCTCCACTTT | CASREGRDNSPLHF
TRBJ1-6 | TRBV7-9 | 15 | NA | NA | TGTGCCAGCAGCCCCTCGAGACGGGCAAATTCACCCCTCCACTTT | CASSPSRRANSPLHF
TRBJ1-1 | TRBV5-1 | 14 | NA | NA | TGCGCCAGCAGCTTATGGGGGCTGAACACTGAAGCTTTCTTT | CASSLWGLNTEAFF
TRBJ1-2 | TRBV29-1 | 13 | NA | NA | TGCAGCGCTACAGCCGCTGGGACCTATGGCTACACCTTC | CSATAAGTYGYTF
TRBJ1-2 | TRBV5-6 | 14 | NA | NA | TGTGCCAGCAGCTTTCTAGCAGGCCCGCAGGGCTACACCTTC | CASSFLAGPQGYTF
TRBJ1-6 | TRBV2 | 14 | NA | NA | TGTGCCAGCGGTTTCAGTCTGTATAATTCACCCCTCCACTTT | CASGFSLYNSPLHF
TRBJ2-7 | TRBV6-5 | 15 | TRBD1 | NA | TGTGCCAGCAGTTACAATGAGGGACAGTCATACGAGCAGTACTTC | CASSYNEGQSYEQYF
TRBJ2-3 | TRBV30 | 14 | NA | few | TGTGCCTGGAGTGTACAAGCGGGCACAGATACGCAGTATTTT | CAWSVQAGTDTQYF
TRBJ1-5 | TRBV6-1 | 15 | NA | NA | TGTGCCAGCAGGGGCCAATGGTTTAGCAATCAGCCCCAGCATTTT | CASRGQWFSNQPQHF
TRBJ1-4 | TRBV7-9 | 14 | NA | NA | TGTGCCACCCCAGCTTTACAGGATAATGAAAAACTGTTTTTT | CATPALQDNEKLFF
TRBJ1-1 | TRBV27 | 13 | NA | NA | TGTGCCAGCTACGGGACTCTGAACACTGAAGCTTTCTTT | CASYGTLNTEAFF
TRBJ2-2 | TRBV4-1 | 15 | NA | NA | TGCGCCAGCAGCCTCCAGACTAGTCCCACCGGGGAGCTGTTTTTT | CASSLQTSPTGELFF
TRBJ2-3 | TRBV11-2 | 14 | NA | NA | TGTGCCAGCAGCTTTCGTGGGAGCACAGATACGCAGTATTTT | CASSFRGSTDTQYF
TRBJ2-5 | TRBV2 | 15 | TRBD2 | NA | TGTGCCAGCAGTGCTAGCGGGGCGGTCCAAGAGACCCAGTACTTC | CASSASGAVQETQYF
TRBJ2-3 | TRBV9 | 14 | NA | NA | TGTGCCAGCAGCGCCATTATTGGCACAGATACGCAGTATTTT | CASSAIIGTDTQYF
TRBJ1-5 | TRBV18 | 13 | NA | NA | TGTGCCAGCTCGGGTGATAGCAATCAGCCCCAGCATTTT | CASSGDSNQPQHF
TRBJ1-1 | TRBV7-7 | 13 | NA | few | TGTGCCAGCAGCTTAGCCCTGAACACTGAAGCTTTCTTT | CASSLALNTEAFF
TRBJ2-7 | TRBV5-1 | 15 | NA | NA | TGCGCCAGCAGCTTTATTGCTGGCCAGAACTACGAGCAGTACTTC | CASSFIAGQNYEQYF
TRBJ1-2 | TRBV15 | 15 | NA | NA | TGTGCCACCAGCAGAGATCTTTTGGCAGAAGGTGGCTACACCTTC | CATSRDLLAEGGYTF